One and the same sample provided the 9 T cell receptor beta chains below, sequenced in a study of T-cell reconstitution after alpha-beta-depleted transplantation in children. The TCRbeta library was prepared with unique molecular identifiers. TCRdb analysed the PCR reads with MiXCR anew, one entry per CDR3 protein. The data hold about 340,000 distinct CDR3 sequences, with 16% observed a single time. This specimen consisted of PBMCs, mostly from graft donor cells, obtained 360 days after TCRalphabeta/CD19-depleted stem cell transplant. All receptors come from a male patient aged 2 to 10 who had a stem cell transplant for acute lymphoblastic leukemia, so the T cells may come from the graft donor.

This clonotype was found a few times. The rearrangement joins TRBV28 to TRBJ2-7; D not resolved. Germline V gene sequence: CDR1 MDHEN, CDR2 SYDVKM. This CDR3 has 12 amino acids. V lost 3 bases and J 6 bases, leaving 9 bases between the germline ends. Here the CDR3 DNA reads TGTGCCAGCAGTTTTTCGGTCGGCGAGCAGTACTTC. Its translation: CASSFSVGEQYF.

This chain connects TRBV5-1 to TRBJ2-7; unclear D gene. V shed 3 bases and J shed 5 bases, with 6 bases lying between them. Germline V gene lookup returns CDR1 SGHRS and CDR2 YFSETQ. The CDR3 spans 11 residues. The CDR3 DNA sequence: TGCGCCAGCAGCTACCGGGACGAGCAGTACTTC. Its translation is CASSYRDEQYF. Full variable domain (remainder filled in from reference TRBV5-1 and TRBJ2-7): KAGVTQTPRYLIKTRGQQVTLSCSPISGHRSVSWYQQTPGQGLQFLFEYFSETQRNKGNFPGRFSGRQFSNSRSEMNVSTLELGDSALYLCASSYRDEQYFGPGTRLTVT.

In its sample, this clonotype was seen many times. This chain joins TRBV12-3 or TRBV12-4 and TRBJ1-4; maybe TRBD1 (5 bases). V gave up 7 bases and J gave up 0 bases, with 15 bases separating them. The CDR3 has 16 amino acids. CDR3 amino acids: CASTIRTMSTNEKLFF. In DNA form, the CDR3 reads TGTGCCAGCACCATCCGGACAATGTCAACTAATGAAAAACTGTTTTTT.

This clonotype came up many times. The chain couples TRBV5-1 to TRBJ1-4; the D is unclear. V was shortened by 4 bases and J by 13 bases, with 8 bases between the two germline ends. CDR3 length equals 10 residues. Germline CDR1 SGHRS, CDR2 YFSETQ. CDR3 DNA sequence: TGCGCCAGCAGCCCCGGAAGACTGTTTTTT. Residues: CASSPGRLFF.

The CDR3 sequence is CASSLARGATNQFF. The CDR3 coding sequence is TGTGCCAGCAGCTTAGCACGCGGCGCTACGAATCAGTTCTTC. The rearrangement joins TRBV7-9 to TRBJ2-1; unclear D gene. Per the germline V gene, CDR1 is SEHNR and CDR2 is FQNEAQ (reference sequence). Deletions cut 0 bases from V and 13 bases from J, with 16 bases between. This CDR3 is built from 14 residues.

V usage is TRBV4-3 and J usage is TRBJ2-5; the D is unclear. The CDR3 has 15 amino acids. Looked up from germline, CDR1 is LGHNA and CDR2 is YSLEER. V lost 1 base to trimming and J lost 4 bases, with 13 bases between them. In nucleotides, the CDR3 is TGCGCCAGCAGCCAAGGGTCAGGCAGCCTAGAGACCCAGTACTTC. Translating gives CASSQGSGSLETQYF.

This clonotype was seen only a few times. The chain couples TRBV20-1 to TRBJ1-2; D ambiguous. CDR3 length: 14 residues. Between the trimmed V and J ends, which lost 3 bases and 0 bases, there was a span of 11 bases. Germline loops: CDR1 DFQATT, CDR2 SNEGSKA (reference sequence). The CDR3 sequence is CSASVLRANYGYTF. In DNA, the CDR3 is TGCAGTGCTAGTGTGCTTAGAGCTAACTATGGCTACACCTTC.

Many counts were recorded for this clonotype. The CDR3 protein is CASSFGELKAGELFF. CDR3 nucleotides: TGTGCCAGCAGTTTTGGGGAATTGAAGGCCGGGGAGCTGTTTTTT. The chain carries TRBV12-3 or TRBV12-4 and TRBJ2-2; D gene uncertain. Deletions cut 3 bases from V and 6 bases from J, with 14 bases between. CDR3 length equals 15 residues.

This clonotype was picked up a small number of times. J is TRBJ2-7 and V is TRBV5-5; D gene uncertain. The CDR3 sequence is 14 residues long. The ends were cut back, 1 base at V and 3 bases at J, with 11 bases in the middle. The germline gives CDR1 SGHKS, CDR2 YYEKEE (reference sequence). The CDR3 is CASSLRGSFYEQYF. The CDR3 DNA follows: TGTGCCAGCAGCTTGCGTGGCTCCTTCTACGAGCAGTACTTC. The whole variable domain, remainder taken from reference TRBV5-5 and TRBJ2-7, is DAGVTQSPTHLIKTRGQQVTLRCSPISGHKSVSWYQQVLGQGPQFIFQYYEKEERGRGNFPDRFSARQFPNYSSELNVNALLLGDSALYLCASSLRGSFYEQYFGPGTRLTVT.